Following are 25 T cell receptor beta chains from one sample sequenced in a study of T cell changes during pregnancy in multiple sclerosis. TCRdb's table, derived via immunoSEQ multiplex PCR, lists solely in-frame clones and lacks some. The data hold 65,000 to 90,000 clones, with roughly nine tenths observed a single time. This specimen was peripheral blood, taken in the first trimester of pregnancy. The receptors originated from a female donor with multiple sclerosis, enrolled in a pregnancy study.

The CDR3: CASSHAGGNYGYTF. CDR3 bases: TGTGCCAGCAGCCACGCGGGGGGTAACTATGGCTACACCTTC. The gene calls are TRBV28 and TRBJ1-2, with D possibly TRBD1 on 5 matching bases. The CDR3 runs 14 residues. V lost 6 bases and J lost 1, with 12 bases in between. Germline values: CDR1 MDHEN, CDR2 SYDVKM.

This clone was detected only once. This chain joins TRBV27 and TRBJ2-5; D unresolved. The CDR3 has 13 residues. Germline V lookup: CDR1 MNHEY, CDR2 SMNVEV (reference sequence). V was trimmed by 6 bases and J by 4 bases, leaving 12 bases between them. The CDR3 sequence: CASRRSGRETQYF. DNA of the CDR3: TGTGCCAGCAGAAGATCTGGGCGAGAGACCCAGTACTTC.

In its sample, this clone ranks as medium-sized. V and J are TRBV6-1 and TRBJ2-7, with 7 bases fitting TRBD2. The CDR3 length is 14 residues. CDR1 is MNHNS, CDR2 SASEGT, per germline. After removal of 3 bases from V and 6 bases from J, the junction contained 8 bases not matched to a gene. The DNA for the CDR3 is TGTGCCAGCAGTGACGCAAGCGGGGTCAGCGAGCAGTACTTC. Its translation is CASSDASGVSEQYF.

V is TRBV20-1 and J is TRBJ1-1; unclear D gene. V lost 3 bases, J lost 4 bases, and 6 bases lay in between. Looked up from germline, CDR1 is DFQATT and CDR2 is SNEGSKA (reference sequence). This CDR3 contains 11 residues. In DNA, the CDR3 is TGCAGTGCTAGGGCAGGCACTGAAGCTTTCTTT. This encodes CSARAGTEAFF.

The chain recombines TRBV9 with TRBJ1-6; TRBD1 aligns across 9 bases. The V segment lost 3 bases and the J segment 9 bases; nucleotides outside the gene matches: 7. CDR3 length equals 15 residues. Germline V lookup: CDR1 SGDLS, CDR2 YYNGEE. The DNA for the CDR3 is TGTGCCAGCAGCGCGCGGGACAGGGCGGGTTCACCCCTCCACTTT. The encoded protein is CASSARDRAGSPLHF.

The chain carries TRBV9 and TRBJ1-2; TRBD1 agrees at 8 bases. V dropped 6 bases and J dropped 2; count of bases not matched to a gene: 6. Germline V CDR1 and CDR2: SGDLS, YYNGEE. The CDR3 loop spans 14 amino acids. CDR3 DNA sequence: TGTGCCAGCACACCGGGACAGGACAACTATGGCTACACCTTC. Its translation is CASTPGQDNYGYTF.

The chain has TRBV19 and TRBJ1-2, with 7 nucleotides matching TRBD1. This CDR3 contains 17 residues. CDR1 and CDR2 (germline): LNHDA, SQIVND (reference sequence). Trimming removed 4 bases from V and 0 bases from J; junction bases left unmatched: 11. The CDR3 protein is CASSRDSSSPPNYGYTF. In DNA form, the CDR3 reads TGTGCCAGTAGTAGGGACAGCTCCTCGCCCCCTAACTATGGCTACACCTTC.

The chain recombines TRBV5-1 with TRBJ1-1; TRBD1 matches 10 bases. V trimming: 0 bases; J trimming: 0 bases; junction bases outside the gene matches: 2. The CDR3 totals 16 residues. The V gene's germline CDR1 is SGHRS and CDR2 YFSETQ. DNA of the CDR3: TGCGCCAGCAGCTTGGGGACAGGGGGTTTGAACACTGAAGCTTTCTTT. Its translation is CASSLGTGGLNTEAFF.

The CDR3 loop is CASSKSAVNEQYF. The CDR3, as DNA: TGTGCCAGCAGTAAGAGCGCAGTTAACGAGCAGTACTTC. The rearrangement joins TRBV27 to TRBJ2-7; D remains ambiguous. The CDR3 loop spans 13 amino acids. Looked up from germline, CDR1 is MNHEY and CDR2 is SMNVEV (reference sequence). The V end was cut by 5 bases, the J end by 5 bases, with 13 bases between.

V gene TRBV6-6 combines with J gene TRBJ1-6; D gene unclear. The CDR3 runs to 16 residues. V dropped 2 bases and J dropped 0 bases, with 8 bases sitting between them. Germline lookup yields CDR1 MNHNY and CDR2 SVGAGI (reference sequence). The CDR3 nucleotides read TGTGCCAGCAGTTACCAAGATAGCTCCTATAATTCACCCCTCCACTTT. Residues: CASSYQDSSYNSPLHF.

This clone was found a few times. The rearrangement links TRBV28 to TRBJ2-7, with 7 positions matching TRBD1. Germline V gene lookup returns CDR1 MDHEN and CDR2 SYDVKM. CDR3 size: 15 residues. V lost 6 bases and J lost 1; bases outside the gene matches: 9. CDR3 sequence (DNA): TGTGCCAGCAGCGGACAGGTCTTTACTTCCTACGAGCAGTACTTC. Its translation: CASSGQVFTSYEQYF.

The J gene is TRBJ2-1, the V gene TRBV2; TRBD2 matches 10 bases. The CDR3 is 16 residues long. Germline V CDR1 and CDR2: SNHLY, FYNNEI. V gave up 9 bases and J gave up 6 bases; unmatched junction bases: 14. CDR3 region: CARAPGWLAGANEQFF. CDR3 DNA sequence: TGTGCCAGAGCCCCTGGGTGGCTAGCGGGGGCCAATGAGCAGTTCTTC.

In nucleotides, the CDR3 is TGTGCCATCAGTGGCAGGGGGAGGGAAGCTTTCTTT. Translating it yields CAISGRGREAFF. This chain uses TRBV10-3 with TRBJ1-1, with 7 bases fitting TRBD1. The CDR3 is made up of 12 amino acids. Germline V gene data show CDR1 as ENHRY and CDR2 as SYGVKD. The junction had 4 bases not matched to a gene; V was cut back by 4 bases and J by 8 bases.

The sample holds one count of this clone. The chain uses TRBV4-3 and TRBJ2-1, with TRBD2 identical over 11 bases. The CDR3 is 15 amino acids. The germline V gene has CDR1 LGHNA and CDR2 YSLEER. J lost 4 bases, V lost 1 base, and 0 bases had no gene match. CDR3 DNA sequence: TGCGCCAGCAGCCAAGGACTAGCGGGGTACAATGAGCAGTTCTTC. Translating it yields CASSQGLAGYNEQFF.

The rearrangement links TRBV18 to TRBJ1-5, with D possibly matching TRBD1 (5 bases). CDR1 and CDR2 from the germline V gene are KGHSH and LQKENI. The V end lost 2 bases, the J end lost 4 bases, and 9 bases lay between the germline ends. This CDR3 is 14 amino acids long. CDR3 sequence: CASSPSDKNQPQHF. For the CDR3, the DNA is TGTGCCAGCTCACCATCGGACAAAAATCAGCCCCAGCATTTT.

The gene calls are TRBV9 and TRBJ2-2, with D perhaps matching TRBD1 (5 bases). The V and J ends lost 0 bases and 4 bases respectively, with 13 bases between them. The CDR3 totals 16 residues. From germline, CDR1 is SGDLS and CDR2 YYNGEE. The CDR3 loop reads CASSVAAGSTTGELFF. The CDR3 nucleotides read TGTGCCAGCAGCGTAGCGGCAGGGTCGACCACCGGGGAGCTGTTTTTT.

J is TRBJ2-7 and V is TRBV28, with 8 bases lining up with TRBD1. This CDR3 spans 16 amino acids. Germline V gene data show CDR1 as MDHEN and CDR2 as SYDVKM. Trimming cost V 4 bases and J 4 bases; bases outside gene matches: 12. The CDR3 nucleotides are TGTGCCAGCAGTTCTCACGCCGGGACAGGTTATTACGAGCAGTACTTC. Translated: CASSSHAGTGYYEQYF.

V gene TRBV18 combines with J gene TRBJ2-5, with 7 bases lining up with TRBD1. Germline loops: CDR1 KGHSH, CDR2 LQKENI. The J segment lost 0 bases and the V segment lost 6 bases, leaving 13 bases of the junction unmatched. The CDR3 loop spans 17 amino acids. CDR3 loop: CASSPKKKGQNQETQYF. The CDR3 region has the DNA TGTGCCAGCTCCCCGAAAAAAAAGGGACAGAACCAAGAGACCCAGTACTTC.

In nucleotides, the CDR3 is TGTGCCAGCAGCACATCCGGGACAGAGGGTAACGAGCAGTACTTC. It codes for CASSTSGTEGNEQYF. The J gene is TRBJ2-7, the V gene TRBV9, with 7 bases matching TRBD1. Germline V lookup: CDR1 SGDLS, CDR2 YYNGEE. The CDR3 totals 15 residues. After removal of 4 bases from V and 5 bases from J, the junction contained 12 bases not matched to a gene.

V gene TRBV6-5 combines with J gene TRBJ1-2; 7 bases fit TRBD1. CDR3 length: 15 amino acids. The germline CDR1 and CDR2 sequences are MNHEY and SVGAGI. Trimming cost V 2 bases and J 6 bases; bases outside gene matches: 9. CDR3 loop: CASSYGRQGQDGYTF. The CDR3 DNA is TGTGCCAGCAGTTACGGACGACAGGGTCAGGATGGCTACACCTTC.

The chain combines TRBV2 with TRBJ2-3; D perhaps matches TRBD2 (5 bases). V shed 3 bases and J shed 0 bases, with 19 bases lying between them. The CDR3 contains 18 residues. Germline V CDR1 and CDR2: SNHLY, FYNNEI. The CDR3 region is CASSDIIGDGMSTDTQYF. The CDR3 bases are TGTGCCAGCAGTGATATCATCGGCGACGGGATGAGCACAGATACGCAGTATTTT.

The CDR3 DNA reads TGTGCCAGTAGTTCAACAGGGGTGTTTTTT. Amino acids: CASSSTGVFF. The chain combines TRBV19 with TRBJ2-2, with TRBD1 identical over 7 bases. V was pared by 5 bases and J by 15 bases, with 3 bases of the junction left unmatched. The CDR3 loop spans 10 amino acids. In germline, CDR1 is LNHDA, CDR2 SQIVND (reference sequence). The entire variable domain, with the rest obtained from reference TRBV19 and TRBJ2-2, is as follows: DGGITQSPKYLFRKEGQNVTLSCEQNLNHDAMYWYRQDPGQGLRLIYYSQIVNDFQKGDIAEGYSVSREKKESFPLTVTSAQKNPTAFYLCASSSTGVFFGEGSRLTVL.

The chain is built from TRBV5-3 and TRBJ2-7, with D perhaps matching TRBD1 (6 bases). TRBV5-3 counts as an open reading frame of uncertain function. This CDR3 spans 15 amino acids. Deletions cut 9 bases from V and 0 bases from J, with 19 bases between. In DNA, the CDR3 is TGTGCCACTCTGGGGGCAGGGGCGCTCTCCTACGAGCAGTACTTC. Amino acid sequence: CATLGAGALSYEQYF.

This clone was recorded once. V and J are TRBV6-1 and TRBJ1-6; D may be TRBD1 (5 bases). This CDR3 region has 15 residues. With 2 bases removed from V and 9 bases from J, the gap between germline ends came to 14 bases. Germline lookup yields CDR1 MNHNS and CDR2 SASEGT. CDR3 amino acids: CASSEHGRVGSPLHF. The CDR3 DNA sequence: TGTGCCAGCAGTGAACACGGCAGGGTCGGTTCACCCCTCCACTTT.

The V gene is TRBV28, the J gene TRBJ1-5; D remains unclear. From germline, CDR1 is MDHEN and CDR2 SYDVKM. Trimming removed 2 bases from V and 4 bases from J, with 12 bases in between. The CDR3 is made up of 15 amino acids. CDR3 region: CASSLIVTDNQPQHF. DNA for the CDR3: TGTGCCAGCAGTTTAATCGTTACAGATAATCAGCCCCAGCATTTT.